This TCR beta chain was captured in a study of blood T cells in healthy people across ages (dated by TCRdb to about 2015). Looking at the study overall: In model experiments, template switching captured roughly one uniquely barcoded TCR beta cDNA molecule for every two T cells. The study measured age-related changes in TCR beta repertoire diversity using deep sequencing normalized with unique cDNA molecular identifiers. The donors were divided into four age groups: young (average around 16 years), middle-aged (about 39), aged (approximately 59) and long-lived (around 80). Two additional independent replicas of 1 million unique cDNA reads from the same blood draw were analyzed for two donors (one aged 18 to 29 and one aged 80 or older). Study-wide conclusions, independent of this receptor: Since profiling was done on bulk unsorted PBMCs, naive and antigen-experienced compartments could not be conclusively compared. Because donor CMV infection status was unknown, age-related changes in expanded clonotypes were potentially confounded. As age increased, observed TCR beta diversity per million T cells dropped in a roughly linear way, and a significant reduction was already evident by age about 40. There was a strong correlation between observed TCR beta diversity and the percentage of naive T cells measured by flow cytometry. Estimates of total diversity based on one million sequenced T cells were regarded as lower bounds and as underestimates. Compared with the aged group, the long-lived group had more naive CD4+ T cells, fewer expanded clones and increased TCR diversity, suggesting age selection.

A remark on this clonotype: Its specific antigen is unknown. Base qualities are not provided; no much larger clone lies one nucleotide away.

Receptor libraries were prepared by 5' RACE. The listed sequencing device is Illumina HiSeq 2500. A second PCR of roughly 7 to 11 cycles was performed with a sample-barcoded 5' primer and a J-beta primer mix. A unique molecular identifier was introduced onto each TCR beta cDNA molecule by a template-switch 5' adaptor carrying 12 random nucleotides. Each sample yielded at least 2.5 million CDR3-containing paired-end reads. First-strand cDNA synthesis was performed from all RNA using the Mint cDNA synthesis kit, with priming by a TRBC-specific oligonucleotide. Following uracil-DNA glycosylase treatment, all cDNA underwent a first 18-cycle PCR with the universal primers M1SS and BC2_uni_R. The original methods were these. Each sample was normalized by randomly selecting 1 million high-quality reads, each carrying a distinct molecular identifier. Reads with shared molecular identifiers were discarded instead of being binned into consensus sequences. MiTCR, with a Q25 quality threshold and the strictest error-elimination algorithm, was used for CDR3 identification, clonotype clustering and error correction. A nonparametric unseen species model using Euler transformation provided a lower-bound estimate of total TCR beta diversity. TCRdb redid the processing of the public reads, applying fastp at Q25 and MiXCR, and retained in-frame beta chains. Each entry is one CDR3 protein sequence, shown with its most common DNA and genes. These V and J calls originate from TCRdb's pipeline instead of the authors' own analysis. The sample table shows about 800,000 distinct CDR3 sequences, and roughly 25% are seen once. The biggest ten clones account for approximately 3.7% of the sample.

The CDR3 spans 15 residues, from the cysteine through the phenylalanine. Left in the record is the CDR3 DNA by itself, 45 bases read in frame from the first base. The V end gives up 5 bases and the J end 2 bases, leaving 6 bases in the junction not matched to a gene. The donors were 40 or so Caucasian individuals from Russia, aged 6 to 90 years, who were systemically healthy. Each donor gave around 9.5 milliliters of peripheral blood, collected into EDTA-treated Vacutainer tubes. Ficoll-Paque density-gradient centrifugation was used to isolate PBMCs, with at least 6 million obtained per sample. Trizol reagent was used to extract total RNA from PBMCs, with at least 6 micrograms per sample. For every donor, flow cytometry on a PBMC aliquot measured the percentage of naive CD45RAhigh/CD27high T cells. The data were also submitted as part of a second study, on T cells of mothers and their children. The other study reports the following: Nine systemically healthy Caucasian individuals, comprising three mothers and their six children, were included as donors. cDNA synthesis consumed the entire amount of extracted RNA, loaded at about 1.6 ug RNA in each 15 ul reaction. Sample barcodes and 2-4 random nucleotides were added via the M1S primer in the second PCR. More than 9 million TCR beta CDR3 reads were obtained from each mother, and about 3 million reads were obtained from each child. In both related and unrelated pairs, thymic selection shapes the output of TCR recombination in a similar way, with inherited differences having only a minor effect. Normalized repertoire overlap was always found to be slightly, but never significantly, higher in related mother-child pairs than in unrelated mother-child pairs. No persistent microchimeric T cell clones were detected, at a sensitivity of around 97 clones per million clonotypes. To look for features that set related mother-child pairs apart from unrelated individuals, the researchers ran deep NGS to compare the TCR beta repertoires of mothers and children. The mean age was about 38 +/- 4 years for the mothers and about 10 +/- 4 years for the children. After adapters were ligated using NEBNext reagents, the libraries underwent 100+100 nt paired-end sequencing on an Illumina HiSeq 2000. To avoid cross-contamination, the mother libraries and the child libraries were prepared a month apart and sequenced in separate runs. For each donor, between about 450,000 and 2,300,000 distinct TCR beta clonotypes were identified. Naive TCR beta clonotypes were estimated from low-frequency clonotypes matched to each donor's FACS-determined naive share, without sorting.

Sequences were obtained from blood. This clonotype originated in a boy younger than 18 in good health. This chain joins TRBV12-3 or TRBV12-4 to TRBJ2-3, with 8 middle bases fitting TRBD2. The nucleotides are TGTGCCAGCAGTCCAGCGGGGGATTTCACAGATACGCAGTATTTT. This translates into CASSPAGDFTDTQYF.